The 25 T cell receptor beta chains in this list originate from one sample, sequenced in a study of blood T cell repertoires in COVID-19. Assay: immunoSEQ multiplex PCR; the TCRdb copy retains only in-frame clones and omits some. The sample contains about 39,000 clones, approximately 85% of which appear only once. Specimen: peripheral blood. The receptors originated from a man aged 55 to 69 with acute or convalescent COVID-19.

The chain links TRBV28 to TRBJ2-3, with D perhaps matching TRBD2 (6 bases). Germline V gives CDR1 MDHEN, CDR2 SYDVKM. This CDR3 is 14 amino acids long. Trimming took off 4 bases at V and 1 base at J, with 9 bases between the two ends. The CDR3 here is CASSSTSRTDTQYF. DNA for the CDR3: TGTGCCAGCAGTTCGACTAGTCGCACAGATACGCAGTATTTT.

This rearrangement joins TRBV2 to TRBJ1-1; D is undetermined. The CDR3 covers 13 residues. Germline CDR1 and CDR2: SNHLY and FYNNEI. V lost 10 bases, J lost 7 bases, and 19 bases lay in between. CDR3 protein: CATGGWTALEAFF. CDR3 in DNA: TGTGCCACCGGAGGGTGGACCGCCCTTGAAGCTTTCTTT.

The rearrangement uses TRBV11-2 and TRBJ2-7; TRBD2 aligns across 9 bases. CDR1 SGHAT and CDR2 FQNNGV come from the germline V gene. Trimming cost V 5 bases and J 11 bases; bases outside gene matches: 10. The CDR3 has 13 residues. The CDR3 nucleotides read TGTGCCAGCAGCCGACGAGAGCGGGGGGCGAAGTACTTC. It is translated as CASSRRERGAKYF.

The chain uses TRBV15 and TRBJ2-3; 7 nucleotides match TRBD2. Germline V gene lookup returns CDR1 LNHNV and CDR2 YYDKDF (reference sequence). V dropped 4 bases and J dropped 2; count of bases not matched to a gene: 9. The CDR3 is made up of 16 amino acids. CDR3 residues: CATSITGEGITDTQYF. The CDR3 DNA is TGTGCCACCAGCATCACCGGGGAGGGCATCACAGATACGCAGTATTTT.

V gene TRBV28 combines with J gene TRBJ2-5, with 16 bases that match TRBD2. With V trimmed by 5 bases and J by 5 bases, 5 bases remained unmatched. Germline V gives CDR1 MDHEN, CDR2 SYDVKM. This CDR3 has 16 residues. The CDR3 spells CASSPGLAGGYETQYF. DNA of the CDR3: TGTGCCAGCAGTCCGGGACTAGCGGGAGGGTATGAGACCCAGTACTTC.

The V call is TRBV30, the J call TRBJ2-2, with D possibly TRBD1 on 5 matching bases. The CDR3 consists of 14 residues. Germline-derived CDR1 and CDR2 are GTSNPN and SVGIG (reference sequence). Trimming stripped 4 bases from V and 2 bases from J, with 11 bases between. For the CDR3, the DNA is TGTGCCTGGATCAGACAGATTAACACCGGGGAGCTGTTTTTT. It specifies CAWIRQINTGELFF.

The rearrangement joins TRBV4-2 to TRBJ1-2; weak D call: TRBD1 (5 bases). CDR1 is LGHNA and CDR2 is YNFKEQ in the germline V gene. This CDR3 is built from 15 residues. The V and J ends lost 3 bases and 0 bases respectively, with 11 bases between them. The CDR3 loop reads CASSQTETANYGYTF. In DNA, the CDR3 is TGTGCCAGCAGCCAGACCGAGACAGCTAACTATGGCTACACCTTC.

This clone was counted a single time. The chain couples TRBV16 to TRBJ2-2, with 9 nucleotides matching TRBD1. Germline V gene sequence: CDR1 KGHSY, CDR2 FQNENV. Losses at the gene ends were 4 bases for V and 3 bases for J; bases not matched to a gene: 0. The CDR3 is 14 residues long. CDR3 loop: CASSRTGDTGELFF. The CDR3 DNA sequence: TGTGCCAGCAGCCGGACAGGGGACACCGGGGAGCTGTTTTTT.

V usage is TRBV24-1 and J usage is TRBJ2-3; 10 bases are shared with TRBD2. In germline, CDR1 is KGHDR, CDR2 SFDVKD. CDR3 length: 15 residues. Trimming took 7 bases from V and 2 from J; bases not matched to a gene: 5. CDR3 sequence: CATSLAGDFTDTQYF. CDR3 coding DNA: TGTGCCACCAGCCTAGCGGGGGATTTCACAGATACGCAGTATTTT.

The gene calls are TRBV5-1 and TRBJ2-2; TRBD2 might be the D (8 bases). The CDR3 runs 16 residues. Looked up from germline, CDR1 is SGHRS and CDR2 is YFSETQ. V lost 4 bases and J 4 bases, leaving 17 bases between the germline ends. Here the CDR3 DNA reads TGCGCCAGCAGCCCGACAGGGCTAGCGGGCACCGGGGAGCTGTTTTTT. Its protein product is CASSPTGLAGTGELFF.

The chain links TRBV19 to TRBJ2-5; D is possibly TRBD2 (6 bases). The CDR3 extends over 15 amino acids. The V end lost 6 bases, the J end lost 5 bases, and 19 bases lay between the germline ends. Germline V gene lookup returns CDR1 LNHDA and CDR2 SQIVND (reference sequence). CDR3 nucleotide sequence: TGTGCCAGTAGAAGGTCTAGCGATGTGTTGGAGACCCAGTACTTC. This translates into CASRRSSDVLETQYF.

The gene calls are TRBV6-5 and TRBJ2-7, with D maybe TRBD1 (6 bases). This CDR3 region has 15 residues. V shed 2 bases and J shed 0 bases, with 11 bases lying between them. The germline V gene encodes CDR1 MNHEY and CDR2 SVGAGI. Here the CDR3 reads CASSYGGRGSYEQYF. The CDR3 coding sequence is TGTGCCAGCAGTTACGGGGGCAGGGGCTCCTACGAGCAGTACTTC.

The gene calls are TRBV29-1 and TRBJ1-1; unclear D gene. The CDR3 loop spans 13 amino acids. Germline V gene data show CDR1 as SQVTM and CDR2 as ANQGSEA. The V end lost 5 bases, the J end lost 1 base, and 11 bases lay between the germline ends. DNA of the CDR3: TGCAGCGTTACTGAGGTGGGGAACACTGAAGCTTTCTTT. This translates into CSVTEVGNTEAFF.

V and J are TRBV7-3 and TRBJ2-2; D unresolved. The CDR3 runs to 13 residues. CDR1 SGHTA and CDR2 FQGTGA come from the germline V gene. V lost 0 bases to trimming and J lost 6 bases, with 5 bases between them. CDR3 amino acids: CASSLTLAGELFF. The CDR3 nucleotides are TGTGCCAGCAGCTTAACGTTAGCCGGGGAGCTGTTTTTT.

This clone was seen once. The genes are TRBV7-3 and TRBJ1-2, with D perhaps TRBD1 (5 bases). The CDR3 extends over 14 amino acids. CDR1 is SGHTA and CDR2 is FQGTGA in the germline V gene. V dropped 1 base and J dropped 5 bases, with 11 bases sitting between them. In DNA, the CDR3 is TGTGCCAGCAGCTTAATGCGTGGGGGGTATGGCTACACCTTC. As protein: CASSLMRGGYGYTF. The full variable domain, rest sourced from reference TRBV7-3 and TRBJ1-2, is GAGVSQTPSNKVTEKGKYVELRCDPISGHTALYWYRQSLGQGPEFLIYFQGTGAADDSGLPNDRFFAVRPEGSVSTLKIQRTERGDSAVYLCASSLMRGGYGYTFGSGTRLTVV.

The chain links TRBV28 to TRBJ1-5, with no clear D. The V and J ends lost 5 bases and 0 bases respectively, with 8 bases between them. CDR1 MDHEN and CDR2 SYDVKM come from the germline V gene. The CDR3 runs 14 residues. The CDR3 bases are TGTGCCAGCAGTCCTTCTTATAGCAATCAGCCCCAGCATTTT. Translation: CASSPSYSNQPQHF.

The chain combines TRBV7-3 with TRBJ1-1; TRBD1 is a possible D gene (5 bases). V gave up 3 bases and J gave up 7 bases, with 12 bases separating them. Germline V lookup: CDR1 SGHTA, CDR2 FQGTGA. The CDR3 extends over 13 amino acids. The CDR3 DNA reads as TGTGCCAGCAGCTTCGGGGGGACCTTTGAAGCTTTCTTT. Translation: CASSFGGTFEAFF.

The sample holds a few counts of this clone. V and J are TRBV6-5 and TRBJ1-2, with D maybe TRBD1 (6 bases). V was pared by 6 bases and J by 4 bases, with 18 bases between. The CDR3 has 15 amino acids. The V gene's germline CDR1 is MNHEY and CDR2 SVGAGI. The CDR3 nucleotides are TGTGCCAGCAGCCCAAGCAGGAGGGGGGGCTATGGCTACACCTTC. Protein product: CASSPSRRGGYGYTF.

V is TRBV5-1 and J is TRBJ1-3, with TRBD1 matching 9 bases. V shed 3 bases and J 2 bases; nucleotides not matched to a gene: 9. CDR3 length: 17 residues. Germline V lookup: CDR1 SGHRS, CDR2 YFSETQ. As DNA, the CDR3 is TGCGCCAGCAGCTCCGGACAGGGGCGATCAACTGGAAACACCATATATTTT. Translating it yields CASSSGQGRSTGNTIYF.

V gene TRBV5-5 combines with J gene TRBJ2-1, with 10 positions matching TRBD2. Germline trimming cut 4 bases from V and 6 bases from J; bases unmatched to any gene: 7. This CDR3 spans 15 amino acids. The germline V gene encodes CDR1 SGHKS and CDR2 YYEKEE (reference sequence). DNA of the CDR3: TGTGCCAGCAGCACGGAGGGACTAGCGCTCAATGAGCAGTTCTTC. Translating gives CASSTEGLALNEQFF.

The rearrangement links TRBV3-1 (or the pseudogene TRBV3-2) to TRBJ2-3; TRBD2 matches 10 bases. The V and J ends lost 2 bases and 4 bases, in that order; junction bases with no gene match: 6. CDR3 length equals 16 residues. Germline values: CDR1 LGHDT, CDR2 YNNKEL (reference sequence). The CDR3 coding sequence is TGTGCCAGCAGCCAATGGCTAGCGGGAGAATCAGATACGCAGTATTTT. Its translation: CASSQWLAGESDTQYF.

This clone was counted only a few times. The J gene is TRBJ1-1, the V gene TRBV18; perhaps TRBD1 as D (6 bases). Trimming pared 5 bases from V and 4 bases from J, leaving 23 bases between. CDR1 is KGHSH and CDR2 is LQKENI in the germline V gene. This CDR3 spans 17 amino acids. CDR3 nucleotides: TGTGCCAGCTCATCGGACAGCCCAGGGATAGTCGGCACTGAAGCTTTCTTT. Its translation is CASSSDSPGIVGTEAFF.

The chain recombines TRBV28 with TRBJ1-5; the D gene is possibly TRBD1 (5 bases). Germline lookup yields CDR1 MDHEN and CDR2 SYDVKM. The CDR3 totals 16 residues. The V gene lost 2 bases and the J gene lost 2 bases, with 13 bases spanning the gap. CDR3 region: CASSLVRGGGNQPQHF. CDR3 sequence (DNA): TGTGCCAGCAGTTTAGTCCGGGGAGGGGGCAATCAGCCCCAGCATTTT.

The chain combines TRBV5-5 with TRBJ1-1, with D perhaps TRBD1 (6 bases). The V end was cut by 2 bases, the J end by 7 bases, with 6 bases between. CDR3 length: 11 residues. Germline V lookup: CDR1 SGHKS, CDR2 YYEKEE (reference sequence). CDR3: CASSLQGEAFF. CDR3 bases: TGTGCCAGCAGCTTACAGGGTGAAGCTTTCTTT.

This clone appeared a single time. V gene TRBV5-4 combines with J gene TRBJ2-4; D remains ambiguous. Trimming removed 2 bases from V and 5 bases from J, with 8 bases in between. Germline V gene sequence: CDR1 SGHNT, CDR2 YYREEE (reference sequence). There are 13 residues in the CDR3. This CDR3 is CASSLDSQNIQYF. CDR3 nucleotide sequence: TGTGCCAGCAGCTTAGACTCCCAAAACATTCAGTACTTC. Variable domain in full (rest from reference TRBV5-4 and TRBJ2-4): ETGVTQSPTHLIKTRGQQVTLRCSSQSGHNTVSWYQQALGQGPQFIFQYYREEENGRGNFPPRFSGLQFPNYSSELNVNALELDDSALYLCASSLDSQNIQYFGAGTRLSVL.